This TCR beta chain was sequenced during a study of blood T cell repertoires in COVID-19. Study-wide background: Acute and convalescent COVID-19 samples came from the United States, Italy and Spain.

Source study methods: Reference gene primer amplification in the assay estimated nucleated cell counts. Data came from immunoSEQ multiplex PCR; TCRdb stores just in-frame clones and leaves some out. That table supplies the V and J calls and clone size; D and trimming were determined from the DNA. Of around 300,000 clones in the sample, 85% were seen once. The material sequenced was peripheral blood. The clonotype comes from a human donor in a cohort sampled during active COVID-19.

The CDR3 nucleotides are TGTGCCAGTAGTATAGACCTCGGGTCGGGAACAGCGCTGTTTTTT. Amino acids: CASSIDLGSGTALFF. The rearrangement joins TRBV19 to TRBJ1-4; no clear D gene. The CDR3 totals 15 residues. Germline V gene sequence: CDR1 LNHDA, CDR2 SQIVND (reference sequence). Trimming pared 0 bases from V and 14 bases from J, leaving 19 bases between.